This TCR beta chain was retrieved from a study of blood T cell repertoires in COVID-19. Clones were read by immunoSEQ multiplex PCR, and TCRdb kept only the in-frame ones, dropping some. Seen here are over 200,000 clones, about 90% observed once, and the top ten hold about 4%. Trimming took 8 bases from V and 0 from J, leaving 17 bases between them. Germline CDR1 LNHDA, CDR2 SQIVND (reference sequence). CDR3 length equals 16 residues. Sequences were obtained from PBMCs or T cells enriched from blood (not recorded which). The clonotype comes from a woman aged 25 to 39 with acute COVID-19. V is TRBV19 and J is TRBJ1-5; TRBD1 might be the D (5 bases). In DNA form, the CDR3 reads TGTGCCAGTTTCGGAGCGACAGTGTATAGCAATCAGCCCCAGCATTTT. This translates into CASFGATVYSNQPQHF.